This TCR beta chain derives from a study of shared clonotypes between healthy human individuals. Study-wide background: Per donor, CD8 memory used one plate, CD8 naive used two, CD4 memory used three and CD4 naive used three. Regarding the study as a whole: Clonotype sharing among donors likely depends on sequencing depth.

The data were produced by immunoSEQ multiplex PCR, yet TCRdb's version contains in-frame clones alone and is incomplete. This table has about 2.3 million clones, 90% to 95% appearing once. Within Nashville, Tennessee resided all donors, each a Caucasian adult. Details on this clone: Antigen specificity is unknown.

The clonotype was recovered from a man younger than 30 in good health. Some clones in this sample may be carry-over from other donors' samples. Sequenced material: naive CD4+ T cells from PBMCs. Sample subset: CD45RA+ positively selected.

The CDR3 sequence: CASSPGTGGWDEQFF. The CDR3 nucleotides are TGTGCCAGCAGCCCAGGAACAGGGGGCTGGGATGAGCAGTTCTTC. This sequence joins TRBV7-9 and TRBJ2-1; the match to TRBD1 covers 9 bases. The CDR3 consists of 15 residues. Germline lookup yields CDR1 SEHNR and CDR2 FQNEAQ (reference sequence). Germline trimming cut 5 bases from V and 8 bases from J; bases unmatched to any gene: 10.